This T cell receptor (beta chain) was identified during a study of STAT3 mutations in large granular lymphocyte leukemia. Study outcomes and limitations: At least one immunodominant TCR beta clonotype appeared in every T-cell large granular lymphocyte leukemia patient.

Germline CDR1 reads ENHRY; CDR2 reads SYGVKD. The CDR3 covers 12 residues. Trimming shortened V by 4 bases and J by 5 bases, and 6 bases separated the two germline ends. For this clone: As yet, its antigen is unknown.

Libraries were prepared by immunoSEQ multiplex PCR; TCRdb keeps only in-frame clonotypes and omits some of them. The table records over 30,000 clones, 88% of them present only once. J is TRBJ1-3 and V is TRBV10-3; no clear D. Specimen: PBMCs. This TCR was sampled from a human donor with T large granular lymphocyte leukemia. Some clones in this sample may be carry-over from other donors' samples. The CDR3 DNA sequence: TGTGCCATCAGTGCCCAACGAAACACCATATATTTT. As protein: CAISAQRNTIYF.